This T cell receptor beta chain was sequenced in a study of breast tumors, draining lymph nodes, adjacent tissues. Samples came from axillary lymph nodes draining the breast cancer. This clonotype came up a few times. The antigen remains unidentified. CDR3 length: 14 amino acids. Germline CDR1 is LGHDT and CDR2 is YNNKEL (reference sequence). V was clipped by 10 bases and J by 0 bases, with 14 bases between them. The study's findings and limits: Tumor and nontumor repertoires were significantly more similar in luminal-like than in basal-like breast cancer. Tumor TCR diversity was below lymph nodes but above nontumor tissue.

TCRdb reprocessed the multiplex PCR reads via MiXCR and lists one record per CDR3 protein. The sample holds some 130,000 distinct CDR3 sequences; approximately 20% are singletons and the top ten take more than 2.5%. The genes are TRBV3-1 and TRBJ2-3, with no clear D. This receptor was identified in a female donor with breast cancer. Some clones in this sample may be carry-over from other donors' samples. The sample taken for sequencing was axillary lymph node tissue. The DNA of the CDR3 is TGTGCCACCCAGCCAGGCGGTAGCACAGATACGCAGTATTTT. It is translated as CATQPGGSTDTQYF.